This TCR beta chain is from a study of T cells expressing NK-cell markers. Across the study: Seven donors tested HCMV-seropositive and one tested seronegative among the eight sequenced.

Details on this clonotype: What it binds is unknown.

General observations from the study: HCMV specificity of the expanded NKG2C+ T cell clones was not established. In four donors, dominant clonotypes made up about 28.3-65% of CD3+CD56-NKG2C+ cells.

TCR beta cDNA was made by 5'RACE template switching with UMIs. From the 5' RACE reads, TCRdb lists one entry per CDR3 protein and no DNA. This repertoire includes 500,000 to 700,000 distinct CDR3 sequences. CDR1 is MNHEY and CDR2 is SVGAGI in the germline V gene. This CDR3 has 11 amino acids. The sequence derives from a man between 18 and 35 years old in good health. This chain joins TRBV6-5 and TRBJ2-7; TCRdb's D call of TRBD1 is untestable without DNA. Sequencing used blood T cells: a sorted CD56 or NKG2C T cell subset, CD4+ or CD8+ T cells, or bulk PBMC T cells (not recorded which). CDR3 in amino acids: CASSYMGHQYF.